The 21 T cell receptor beta chains listed next were all sequenced from one sample in a study of identical twins. TCRdb independently ran MiXCR on the 5' RACE reads; one entry per CDR3 protein. Of just under 650,000 distinct CDR3 sequences listed, roughly 6.6% are singletons. The sample also formed part of further work on yellow fever vaccine responses in identical twins.

The sample taken for sequencing was PBMCs. The source is a woman younger than 30 in good health.

At least ten counts were recorded for this clonotype. The chain carries TRBV28 and TRBJ2-1; 8 nucleotides match TRBD1. The CDR3 runs 13 residues. Germline V gene data show CDR1 as MDHEN and CDR2 as SYDVKM. The V gene end was trimmed by 9 bases and the J gene end by 6 bases; junction bases not matched to a gene: 7. Here the CDR3 DNA reads TGTGCCAGTCTCGGGACAGGCTTCAATGAGCAGTTCTTC. Amino acids: CASLGTGFNEQFF.

This clonotype was found many times. V gene TRBV4-2 combines with J gene TRBJ1-6; 7 bases align to TRBD1. Trimming took 4 bases from V and 7 from J; bases not matched to a gene: 10. This CDR3 region has 16 residues. Germline CDR1 and CDR2: LGHNA and YNFKEQ. The CDR3 loop reads CASSLQTTGMNSPLHF. For the CDR3, the DNA is TGTGCCAGCAGCCTTCAGACGACAGGGATGAATTCACCCCTCCACTTT.

This clonotype was seen many times. CDR3 sequence: CASRETGAVDYGYTF. The CDR3 nucleotides are TGTGCCAGCAGAGAGACAGGGGCGGTTGATTATGGCTACACCTTC. The chain carries TRBV12-3 or TRBV12-4 and TRBJ1-2, with 8 positions matching TRBD1. The CDR3 totals 15 residues. V dropped 6 bases and J dropped 5; count of bases not matched to a gene: 11.

The V gene is TRBV29-1, the J gene TRBJ2-1; TRBD2 agrees at 8 bases. The CDR3 spans 12 residues. Germline loops: CDR1 SQVTM, CDR2 ANQGSEA. This chain's CDR3 is CIIAGGDNEQFF. The CDR3 DNA follows: TGCATCATCGCGGGGGGTGATAATGAGCAGTTCTTC.

There are a few counts of this clonotype. The gene calls are TRBV12-3 or TRBV12-4 and TRBJ2-2; 10 bases fit TRBD1. This CDR3 is built from 16 residues. With 6 bases clipped from V and 6 bases from J, the junction kept 10 bases outside the gene matches. DNA for the CDR3: TGTGCCAGCAGCCTAGCCCCAGGACAGGGGGCCGGGGAGCTGTTTTTT. This gives the protein CASSLAPGQGAGELFF.

Only a few counts were recorded for this clonotype. The chain has TRBV9 and TRBJ1-5; D perhaps matches TRBD1 (5 bases). Trimming shortened V by 0 bases and J by 2 bases, and 12 bases separated the two germline ends. This CDR3 comprises 16 residues. In germline, CDR1 is SGDLS, CDR2 YYNGEE. In nucleotides, the CDR3 is TGTGCCAGCAGCGTAGTATCCAGGGTGGGCAATCAGCCCCAGCATTTT. Translated: CASSVVSRVGNQPQHF.

The rearrangement joins TRBV11-1 to TRBJ2-5; tentatively, D is TRBD1 (6 bases). The germline V gene encodes CDR1 SGHAT and CDR2 FQDESV (reference sequence). The CDR3 extends over 19 amino acids. V dropped 5 bases and J dropped 4 bases, with 29 bases sitting between them. CDR3 bases: TGTGCCAGCAGCCCTAGACCCCATAAACAGGGAGCTCGGGGAGAGACCCAGTACTTC. It translates to CASSPRPHKQGARGETQYF.

This clonotype was seen only a few times. V is TRBV7-8 and J is TRBJ2-3, with 7 bases fitting TRBD2. Germline loops: CDR1 SGHVS, CDR2 FQNEAQ. The CDR3 contains 14 residues. Trimming cost V 5 bases and J 5 bases; bases outside gene matches: 7. The CDR3 sequence: CASSVGRVGDTQYF. As DNA, the CDR3 is TGTGCCAGCAGCGTAGGGAGGGTTGGAGATACGCAGTATTTT.

The chain has TRBV28 and TRBJ2-3; D is unclear. The CDR3 runs to 15 residues. Germline V gene lookup returns CDR1 MDHEN and CDR2 SYDVKM. V lost 5 bases, J lost 4 bases, and 16 bases lay in between. The CDR3 sequence: CASSPGGPSSDTQYF. The CDR3, as DNA: TGTGCCAGCAGTCCTGGCGGCCCGAGTTCAGATACGCAGTATTTT.

The J gene is TRBJ1-6, the V gene TRBV6-1; D gene unclear. From germline, CDR1 is MNHNS and CDR2 SASEGT. The CDR3 totals 13 residues. Trimming left V 4 bases short and J 3 bases short, with 4 bases between. The CDR3 loop is CASSGHYNSPLHF. DNA for the CDR3: TGTGCCAGCAGTGGACACTATAATTCACCCCTCCACTTT.

V usage is TRBV6-1 and J usage is TRBJ2-1; TRBD2 matches at 8 bases. The germline gives CDR1 MNHNS, CDR2 SASEGT. V gave up 8 bases and J gave up 6 bases; unmatched junction bases: 21. The length of the CDR3 is 18 residues. CDR3 nucleotides: TGTGCCAGCGTGGGGTTAGCGGGATACAATCGCGGTAGCAATGAGCAGTTCTTC. Amino acid sequence: CASVGLAGYNRGSNEQFF.

This clonotype was seen at least ten times. The chain links TRBV12-3 or TRBV12-4 to TRBJ2-3; TRBD2 agrees at 9 bases. This CDR3 region has 15 residues. V shed 10 bases, J shed 3 bases, and the junction held 11 bases outside the gene matches. CDR3 DNA sequence: TGTGCCACCATAAGGTCTAGCGGGGCTACAGATACGCAGTATTTT. As protein: CATIRSSGATDTQYF.

This clonotype was picked up a small number of times. The chain links TRBV27 to TRBJ2-2; D is ambiguous. This CDR3 spans 13 amino acids. The V end lost 8 bases, the J end lost 6 bases, and 13 bases lay between the germline ends. Germline values: CDR1 MNHEY, CDR2 SMNVEV (reference sequence). The CDR3 reads CASSPEVAGELFF. Here the CDR3 DNA reads TGTGCCAGCTCCCCCGAGGTAGCCGGGGAGCTGTTTTTT.

This clonotype was seen a handful of times. This sequence joins TRBV7-6 and TRBJ2-5; 16 nucleotides match TRBD2. The J segment lost 0 bases and the V segment lost 3 bases, leaving 1 base of the junction unmatched. The CDR3 has 17 amino acids. Germline values: CDR1 SGHVS, CDR2 FNYEAQ. CDR3 coding DNA: TGTGCCAGCAGCTTGGGACTAGCGGGGGGGAACCAAGAGACCCAGTACTTC. Protein product: CASSLGLAGGNQETQYF. Together with reference TRBV7-6 and TRBJ2-5, the CDR3 gives the full variable domain: GAGVSQSPRYKVTKRGQDVALRCDPISGHVSLYWYRQALGQGPEFLTYFNYEAQQDKSGLPNDRFSAERPEGSISTLTIQRTEQRDSAMYRCASSLGLAGGNQETQYFGPGTRLLVL.

In its sample, this clonotype was seen a few times. The chain recombines TRBV2 with TRBJ1-3; D is perhaps TRBD1 (6 bases). The CDR3 consists of 17 residues. V was shortened by 4 bases and J by 0 bases, with 16 bases between the two germline ends. CDR1 is SNHLY and CDR2 is FYNNEI in the germline V gene. Written as DNA, the CDR3 is TGTGCCAGCAGTGCGGGGCAGGGCAGGGGCTCTGGAAACACCATATATTTT. It is translated as CASSAGQGRGSGNTIYF.

In its sample, this clonotype was seen a few times. This sequence joins TRBV3-1 and TRBJ2-1, with 9 nucleotides matching TRBD2. Losses at the gene ends were 4 bases for V and 8 bases for J; bases not matched to a gene: 9. The CDR3 is 15 amino acids. Germline CDR1 is LGHDT and CDR2 is YNNKEL (reference sequence). The CDR3 bases are TGTGCCAGCAGCCGGGGGACTAGCTGGGTCGATGAGCAGTTCTTC. This encodes CASSRGTSWVDEQFF.

This clonotype was counted at least ten times. The J gene is TRBJ1-5, the V gene TRBV27, with D hard to call. The CDR3 spans 10 residues. V lost 9 bases and J lost 1, with 1 base in between. Germline V gene sequence: CDR1 MNHEY, CDR2 SMNVEV (reference sequence). The chain's CDR3 is CARSNQPQHF. Here the CDR3 DNA reads TGTGCCAGAAGCAATCAGCCCCAGCATTTT.

The V call is TRBV27, the J call TRBJ1-1, with D unclear. The CDR3 extends over 11 amino acids. Trimming shortened V by 6 bases and J by 12 bases, and 14 bases separated the two germline ends. Germline CDR1 is MNHEY and CDR2 is SMNVEV (reference sequence). The CDR3 reads CASREGACPFF. The CDR3 DNA is TGTGCCAGCAGGGAGGGAGCTTGTCCTTTCTTT.

This chain joins TRBV12-3 or TRBV12-4 and TRBJ1-5; D gene ambiguous. With 3 bases removed from V and 6 bases from J, the gap between germline ends came to 9 bases. CDR3 length: 13 amino acids. The CDR3 nucleotides are TGTGCCAGCAGTTTGAACTCAGGTCAGCCCCAGCATTTT. Amino acid sequence: CASSLNSGQPQHF.

This clonotype was observed a single time. This chain links TRBV29-1 with TRBJ2-3; D may be TRBD2 (6 bases). The V end was cut by 7 bases, the J end by 7 bases, with 21 bases between. This CDR3 contains 14 residues. Germline V gives CDR1 SQVTM, CDR2 ANQGSEA. Here the CDR3 reads CSAVGTGGTYTQYF. DNA of the CDR3: TGCAGCGCCGTCGGGACTGGTGGCACTTATACGCAGTATTTT.

This clonotype was found a few times. V usage is TRBV20-1 and J usage is TRBJ2-7; 13 positions agree with TRBD2. CDR3 length: 16 amino acids. V lost 0 bases to trimming and J lost 5 bases; unmatched junction nucleotides: 7. Germline V gene lookup returns CDR1 DFQATT and CDR2 SNEGSKA (reference sequence). DNA for the CDR3: TGCAGTGCTAGAGATTGGACTAGCGGGAGACAAAACGAGCAGTACTTC. It yields the protein CSARDWTSGRQNEQYF.